This T cell receptor beta chain emerged from a study of cytomegalovirus exposure and HLA in healthy donors. The overall study: One earlier analysis, a look at around 170 million T cells, found about 110 million unique TCR beta sequences. Of the donors genotyped, 300 to 500 in all, around 76% fell in the Caucasian-associated ancestry cluster. Regarding the study as a whole: In vitro confirmation showed three CMV-associated chains to be CMV antigen specific.

The CDR3 is made up of 12 amino acids. A remark on this clone: As yet, its antigen is unknown.

Researchers ran the PCR with 60 Vbeta and 13 Jbeta primers. Some clones are missing from TCRdb's copy, which holds only in-frame ones; the method was immunoSEQ multiplex PCR. The data show about 100,000 clones, roughly three quarters seen once. Input material: PBMCs. This clonotype was sampled from an older woman in good health and CMV-seronegative. The chain combines TRBV21-1 with TRBJ1-5; the table's D gene call, TRBD1, was not cross checked with the DNA. TRBV21-1 is a recognized pseudogene. CDR3 region: CEAGASNQPQHF. CDR3 DNA sequence: TGTGAGGCAGGGGCAAGCAATCAGCCCCAGCATTTT.